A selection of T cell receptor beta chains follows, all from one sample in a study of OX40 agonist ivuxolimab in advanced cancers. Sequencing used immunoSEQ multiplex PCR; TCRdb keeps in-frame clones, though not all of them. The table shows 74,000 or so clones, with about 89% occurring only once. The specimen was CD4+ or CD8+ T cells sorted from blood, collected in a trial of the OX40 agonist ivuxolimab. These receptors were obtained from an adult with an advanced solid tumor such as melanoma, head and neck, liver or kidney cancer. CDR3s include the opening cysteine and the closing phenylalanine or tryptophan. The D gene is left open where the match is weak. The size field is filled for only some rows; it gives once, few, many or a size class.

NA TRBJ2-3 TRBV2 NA TGTGCCAGCAGGATAGCAGCTAGCACAGATACGCAGTATTTT CASRIAASTDTQYF
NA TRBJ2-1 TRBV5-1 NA TGCGCCAGCAGCTTGAGGGAACCTTACAATGAGCAGTTCTTC CASSLREPYNEQFF
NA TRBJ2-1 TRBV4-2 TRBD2 TGTGCCAGCAGCCTAAGGACTAGCGGGGCCTACAATGAGCAGTTCTTC CASSLRTSGAYNEQFF
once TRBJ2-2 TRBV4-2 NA TGTGCCAGCAGCCAACTAAATACGGGTCGGGAGCTGTTTTTT CASSQLNTGRELFF
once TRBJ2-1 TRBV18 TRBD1 TGTGCCAGCTCACCCGGGACAGGGGGCCGGATAGCCTCGGAGCAGTTCTTC CASSPGTGGRIASEQFF
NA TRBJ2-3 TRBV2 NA TGTGCCAGCAGCCAGGCGACTAGCACAGATACGCAGTATTTT CASSQATSTDTQYF
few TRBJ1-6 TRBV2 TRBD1 TGTGCCAGCAGTCCGGGACAGGGTTCATCACCCCTCCACTTT CASSPGQGSSPLHF
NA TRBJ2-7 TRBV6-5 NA TGTGCCAGCAGTTACTCGACTACAGGCTACGAGCAGTACTTC CASSYSTTGYEQYF
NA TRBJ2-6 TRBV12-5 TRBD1 TGTGCTAGTGGTTTGGGACAGGGGTTTTCCGGGGCCAACGTCCTGACTTTC CASGLGQGFSGANVLTF
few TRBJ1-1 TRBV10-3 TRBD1 TGTGCCATCAGTACTCCGGGACAGGGGAACACTGAAGCTTTCTTT CAISTPGQGNTEAFF
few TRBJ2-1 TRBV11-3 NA TGTGCCAGCAGCGCGAGGGATCGGGGTATCTATGAGCAGTTCTTC CASSARDRGIYEQFF
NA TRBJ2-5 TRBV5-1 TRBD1 TGCGCCAGCAGCTTGGCCGGGGACAGACAAGAGACCCAGTACTTC CASSLAGDRQETQYF
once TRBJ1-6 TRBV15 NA TGTGCCACCAGCAGGGGCGACGCAGGTTCACCCCTCCACTTT CATSRGDAGSPLHF
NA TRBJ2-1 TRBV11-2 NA TGTGCCAGCAGCAGGAGGGGGGCTGGAGGCAATGAGCAGTTCTTC CASSRRGAGGNEQFF
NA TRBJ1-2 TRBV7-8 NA TGTGCCAGCAGCCACGGACTCGGCTATGGCTACACCTTC CASSHGLGYGYTF
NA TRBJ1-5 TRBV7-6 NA TGTGCCAGCAGCTTAGGGACCCCGGGGAGCAATCAGCCCCAGCATTTT CASSLGTPGSNQPQHF
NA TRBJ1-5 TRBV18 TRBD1 TGTGCCAGCTCAGCCACAGGGGGCAATCAGCCCCAGCATTTT CASSATGGNQPQHF
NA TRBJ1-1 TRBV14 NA TGTGCCAGCAGCCCACTATCCGCCACTGAAGCTTTCTTT CASSPLSATEAFF
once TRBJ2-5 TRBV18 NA TGTGCCAGCTCCAAGGAGGCAGGCCAAGAGACCCAGTACTTC CASSKEAGQETQYF
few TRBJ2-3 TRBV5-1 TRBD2 TGCGCCAGCAACGACCTGCCCGGGACTAGCCGCACAGATACGCAGTATTTT CASNDLPGTSRTDTQYF
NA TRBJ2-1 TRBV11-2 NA TGTGCCAGCAGCTTAATTTCGGGAGCGGGTATTAACAATGAGCAGTTCTTC CASSLISGAGINNEQFF
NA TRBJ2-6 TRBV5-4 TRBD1 TGTGCCAGCAGCAGCAGGGGGCGGGGGGCCAACGTCCTGACTTTC CASSSRGRGANVLTF
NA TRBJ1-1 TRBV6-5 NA TGTGCCAGCAGGATGGGACGATTGAACACTGAAGCTTTCTTT CASRMGRLNTEAFF
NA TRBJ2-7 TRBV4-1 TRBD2 TGCGCCAGCAGCGCTGGGCAAGGACTAGCGGCCTACGAGCAGTACTTC CASSAGQGLAAYEQYF
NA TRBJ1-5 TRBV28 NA TGTGCCAGCAGTTTGGGCATTCGTCAGCCCCAGCATTTT CASSLGIRQPQHF
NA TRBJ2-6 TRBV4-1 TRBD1 TGCGCCAGCAGCCGAGAGGACAGGGGGCTCCTCAACGTCCTGACTTTC CASSREDRGLLNVLTF
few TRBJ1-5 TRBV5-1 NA TGCGCCAGCAGCTTGGCGGCAGGGAGCAATCAGCCCCAGCATTTT CASSLAAGSNQPQHF
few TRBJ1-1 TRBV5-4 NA TGTGCCAGCAGCGGCGACAGAAACACTGAAGCTTTCTTT CASSGDRNTEAFF
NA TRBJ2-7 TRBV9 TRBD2 TGTGCCAGCAGCCAGTTGGCTAGCGGGAGAATTTCGTCCGAGCAGTACTTC CASSQLASGRISSEQYF
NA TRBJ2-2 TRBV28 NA TGTGCCAGCAGTTCTCCCGTAGGGGAGCTGTTTTTT CASSSPVGELFF
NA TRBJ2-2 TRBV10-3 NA TGTGCCATCAGTGATGAAGGACAGAACACCGGGGAGCTGTTTTTT CAISDEGQNTGELFF
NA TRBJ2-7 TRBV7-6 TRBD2 TGTGCCAGCAGCTCCCGGACTAGCGGGAAGGCCTACGAGCAGTACTTC CASSSRTSGKAYEQYF
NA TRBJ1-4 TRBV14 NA TGTGCCAGCAGCCAAGTCGGGGGGTACGAAAAACTGTTTTTT CASSQVGGYEKLFF
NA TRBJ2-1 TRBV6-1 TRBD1 TGTGCCAGCAGCCCTTCGGACAGGGCGGCGGGTAAGCAGTTCTTC CASSPSDRAAGKQFF
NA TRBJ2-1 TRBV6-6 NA TGTGCCAGCAGCCCCAGGGGACCGAACAATGAGCAGTTCTTC CASSPRGPNNEQFF
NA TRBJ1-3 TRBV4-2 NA TGTGCCAGCAGCCAAGCCCAGTTCTCTGGAAACACCATATATTTT CASSQAQFSGNTIYF
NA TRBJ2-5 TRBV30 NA TGTGCCTGGAGTGCCCCGGGCGTGCAAGAGACCCAGTACTTC CAWSAPGVQETQYF
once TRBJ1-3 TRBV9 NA TGTGCCAGCAGCGTAAGAGGGGATAGCTCTGGAAACACCATATATTTT CASSVRGDSSGNTIYF
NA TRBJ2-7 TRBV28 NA TGTGCCAGCAGTTGGAAGGGCGAGCAGTACTTC CASSWKGEQYF